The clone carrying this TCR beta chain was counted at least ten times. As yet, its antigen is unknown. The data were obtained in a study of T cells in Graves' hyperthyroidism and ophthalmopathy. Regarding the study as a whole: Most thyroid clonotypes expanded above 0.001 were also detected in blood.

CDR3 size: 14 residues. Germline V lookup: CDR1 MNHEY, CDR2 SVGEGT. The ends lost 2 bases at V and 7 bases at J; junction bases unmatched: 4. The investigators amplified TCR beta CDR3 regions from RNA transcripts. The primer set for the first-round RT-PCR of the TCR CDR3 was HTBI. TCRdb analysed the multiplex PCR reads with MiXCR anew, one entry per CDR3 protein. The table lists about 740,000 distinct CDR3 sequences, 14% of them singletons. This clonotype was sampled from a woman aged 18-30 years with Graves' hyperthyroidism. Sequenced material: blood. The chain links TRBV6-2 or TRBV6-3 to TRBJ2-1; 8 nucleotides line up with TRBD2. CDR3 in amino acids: CASSYPSGLNEQFF. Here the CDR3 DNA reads TGTGCCAGCAGTTACCCTAGCGGGCTTAATGAGCAGTTCTTC.